A selection of T cell receptor beta chains follows, all from one sample in a study of regulatory T cells in long-lasting Graves disease. TCRdb re-called the multiplex PCR reads with MiXCR, one entry per CDR3 protein. Found here are roughly 490,000 distinct CDR3 sequences, about 20% of them singletons; the top ten hold about an eighth. The source material was peripheral blood mononuclear cells (PBMCs), sampled when the disease was refractory, from a patient treated with antithyroid drugs. These receptors were collected from a female donor with Graves disease. CDR3s include the opening cysteine and the closing phenylalanine or tryptophan. The order of the fields is clone size, V gene, D gene, J gene, CDR3 length, CDR3 DNA, CDR3 protein. A D gene is named only where the DNA matches it firmly. Clone size, where shown, is once, few, many, or a class for clones that have expanded.

clone_size: many; v_call: TRBV5-1; d_call: TRBD1; j_call: TRBJ2-2; cdr3_length: 16; cdr3_nt: TGCGCCAGCAACTTTTTAGGGACAGGGATCTCCGGGGAGCTGTTTTTT; cdr3_aa: CASNFLGTGISGELFF
clone_size: few; v_call: TRBV7-9; d_call: NA; j_call: TRBJ1-1; cdr3_length: 16; cdr3_nt: TGTGCCAGCAGCTCGAGGGGGGGACAAACGAACACTGAAGCTTTCTTT; cdr3_aa: CASSSRGGQTNTEAFF
clone_size: few; v_call: TRBV7-2; d_call: NA; j_call: TRBJ1-1; cdr3_length: 13; cdr3_nt: TGTGCCAGCAGCTCCGGGGCGAGCACTGAAGCTTTCTTT; cdr3_aa: CASSSGASTEAFF
clone_size: many; v_call: TRBV2; d_call: NA; j_call: TRBJ2-2; cdr3_length: 15; cdr3_nt: TGTGCCAGCAGTGTAGGGCTTCTCGCCGCCGGGGAGCTGTTTTTT; cdr3_aa: CASSVGLLAAGELFF
clone_size: many; v_call: TRBV27; d_call: NA; j_call: TRBJ1-6; cdr3_length: 14; cdr3_nt: TGTGCCACGGGGGTAGGGGCTTTAGAATCACCCCTCCACTTT; cdr3_aa: CATGVGALESPLHF
clone_size: NA; v_call: TRBV6-1; d_call: NA; j_call: TRBJ2-5; cdr3_length: 13; cdr3_nt: TGTGCCAGCACTCCCGGGACACCGAGGACCCAGTACTTC; cdr3_aa: CASTPGTPRTQYF
clone_size: NA; v_call: TRBV20-1; d_call: NA; j_call: TRBJ1-2; cdr3_length: 16; cdr3_nt: TGCAGTGCTAGAGATGCCGGGGGGCCCCCCTTTCGAGGCTACACCTTC; cdr3_aa: CSARDAGGPPFRGYTF
clone_size: once; v_call: TRBV4-2; d_call: NA; j_call: TRBJ1-1; cdr3_length: 14; cdr3_nt: TGTGCCAGCAGCCAAAAGCTAAGAAACACTGAAGCTTTCTTT; cdr3_aa: CASSQKLRNTEAFF
clone_size: few; v_call: TRBV18; d_call: TRBD2; j_call: TRBJ2-7; cdr3_length: 14; cdr3_nt: TGTGCCAGCTCACCAAGCAGGGAGGGATACGAGCAGTACTTC; cdr3_aa: CASSPSREGYEQYF
clone_size: few; v_call: TRBV5-1; d_call: TRBD2; j_call: TRBJ2-1; cdr3_length: 14; cdr3_nt: TGCGCCAGCAGCTTGGCACTAGCGGCTAATGAGCAGTTCTTC; cdr3_aa: CASSLALAANEQFF
clone_size: many; v_call: TRBV6-1; d_call: NA; j_call: TRBJ1-5; cdr3_length: 15; cdr3_nt: TGTGCCAGCAGTCCCTCTCGACAAGTCAATCAGCCCCAGCATTTT; cdr3_aa: CASSPSRQVNQPQHF
clone_size: NA; v_call: TRBV10-3; d_call: TRBD2; j_call: TRBJ2-3; cdr3_length: 15; cdr3_nt: TGTGCCATCAGCTCCGGGACTAGCGGCACAGATACGCAGTATTTT; cdr3_aa: CAISSGTSGTDTQYF
clone_size: many; v_call: TRBV29-1; d_call: NA; j_call: TRBJ1-1; cdr3_length: 15; cdr3_nt: TGCAGCGTTGGGGAGAACAGGCGTCCACTCACTGAAGCTTTCTTT; cdr3_aa: CSVGENRRPLTEAFF
clone_size: once; v_call: TRBV11-2; d_call: NA; j_call: TRBJ2-3; cdr3_length: 15; cdr3_nt: TGTGCCAGCAGCCCCAACAGCGGGAGCACAGATACGCAGTATTTT; cdr3_aa: CASSPNSGSTDTQYF
clone_size: many; v_call: TRBV11-2; d_call: NA; j_call: TRBJ2-2; cdr3_length: 15; cdr3_nt: TGTGCCAGCAGCTTATGGAGGGATCGGACCGGGGAGCTGTTTTTT; cdr3_aa: CASSLWRDRTGELFF
clone_size: few; v_call: TRBV30; d_call: TRBD1; j_call: TRBJ1-6; cdr3_length: 14; cdr3_nt: TGTGCCTGCCAGGAGGGGGCCTCTAATTCACCCCTCCACTTT; cdr3_aa: CACQEGASNSPLHF
clone_size: once; v_call: TRBV5-1; d_call: TRBD2; j_call: TRBJ2-1; cdr3_length: 16; cdr3_nt: TGCGCCAGCAGCTTGCCTAGCGGGAGCCGACCGGGTGAGCAGTTCTTC; cdr3_aa: CASSLPSGSRPGEQFF
clone_size: NA; v_call: TRBV2; d_call: TRBD1; j_call: TRBJ1-5; cdr3_length: 14; cdr3_nt: TGTGCCAGCAAGGGACAGGGTGGGAATCAGCCCCAGCATTTT; cdr3_aa: CASKGQGGNQPQHF
clone_size: NA; v_call: TRBV12-3/TRBV12-4; d_call: NA; j_call: TRBJ2-2; cdr3_length: 18; cdr3_nt: TGTGCCAGCAGCCCCACTCCTACTCGGGGAGAGAACACCGGGGAGCTGTTTTTT; cdr3_aa: CASSPTPTRGENTGELFF
clone_size: many; v_call: TRBV6-1; d_call: TRBD1; j_call: TRBJ2-7; cdr3_length: 13; cdr3_nt: TGTGCCAGCAGTACCGGACAGGTGTACGAGCAGTACTTC; cdr3_aa: CASSTGQVYEQYF
clone_size: NA; v_call: TRBV29-1; d_call: NA; j_call: TRBJ1-1; cdr3_length: 14; cdr3_nt: TGCAGCGATATGTGGGCGGGAGGTCGCACTGAAGCTTTCTTT; cdr3_aa: CSDMWAGGRTEAFF
clone_size: many; v_call: TRBV2; d_call: NA; j_call: TRBJ2-2; cdr3_length: 15; cdr3_nt: TGTGCCAGCAGTGAAGCGGGGGGATTCACCGGGGAGCTGTTTTTT; cdr3_aa: CASSEAGGFTGELFF
clone_size: many; v_call: TRBV20-1; d_call: NA; j_call: TRBJ2-5; cdr3_length: 12; cdr3_nt: TGCAGTGCTGACACAGGGCTGGAGACCCAGTACTTC; cdr3_aa: CSADTGLETQYF
clone_size: NA; v_call: TRBV9; d_call: NA; j_call: TRBJ2-2; cdr3_length: 15; cdr3_nt: TGTGCCAGCAGCTCTCCCACCGGGACATCCGGGGAGCTGTTTTTT; cdr3_aa: CASSSPTGTSGELFF
clone_size: many; v_call: TRBV28; d_call: TRBD2; j_call: TRBJ2-5; cdr3_length: 15; cdr3_nt: TGTGCCAGCGCCTCTAGCGGCTACTTAGGAGAGACCCAGTACTTC; cdr3_aa: CASASSGYLGETQYF
clone_size: many; v_call: TRBV12-3/TRBV12-4; d_call: TRBD1; j_call: TRBJ2-6; cdr3_length: 17; cdr3_nt: TGTGCCAGCAGTGTCCGACAGGGGGCGGCTGGGGCCAACGTCCTGACTTTC; cdr3_aa: CASSVRQGAAGANVLTF
clone_size: many; v_call: TRBV6-2/TRBV6-3; d_call: TRBD1; j_call: TRBJ1-4; cdr3_length: 14; cdr3_nt: TGTGCCAGCAGTTGGACAGGACATAATGAAAAACTGTTTTTT; cdr3_aa: CASSWTGHNEKLFF
clone_size: many; v_call: TRBV29-1; d_call: NA; j_call: TRBJ1-2; cdr3_length: 13; cdr3_nt: TGCAGCGTTGTATACAGGGTTGACTATGGCTACACCTTC; cdr3_aa: CSVVYRVDYGYTF
clone_size: NA; v_call: TRBV29-1; d_call: NA; j_call: TRBJ2-7; cdr3_length: 13; cdr3_nt: TGCAGCGTTGATGGGGGTACCTCCTACGAGCAGTACTTC; cdr3_aa: CSVDGGTSYEQYF
clone_size: NA; v_call: TRBV5-1; d_call: NA; j_call: TRBJ1-1; cdr3_length: 15; cdr3_nt: TGCGCCAGCAGCGGAGAATCGGGGACATACACTGAAGCTTTCTTT; cdr3_aa: CASSGESGTYTEAFF
clone_size: many; v_call: TRBV29-1; d_call: NA; j_call: TRBJ2-5; cdr3_length: 13; cdr3_nt: TGCAGCGTTGACGGGGGGCGCAGGGAGACCCAGTACTTC; cdr3_aa: CSVDGGRRETQYF
clone_size: few; v_call: TRBV7-2; d_call: NA; j_call: TRBJ2-7; cdr3_length: 14; cdr3_nt: TGTGCCAGCAGCTTAGGGGGTACGAACTACGAGCAGTACTTC; cdr3_aa: CASSLGGTNYEQYF
clone_size: few; v_call: TRBV19; d_call: NA; j_call: TRBJ2-7; cdr3_length: 17; cdr3_nt: TGTGCCAGTAGTATACCCGGGGGTCACATTCTTTGCTACGAGCAGTACTTC; cdr3_aa: CASSIPGGHILCYEQYF
clone_size: NA; v_call: TRBV12-3/TRBV12-4; d_call: TRBD2; j_call: TRBJ2-5; cdr3_length: 14; cdr3_nt: TGTGCCAGCTCTCTAGCGGGGGGGTGGGAGACCCAGTACTTC; cdr3_aa: CASSLAGGWETQYF
clone_size: few; v_call: TRBV9; d_call: TRBD1; j_call: TRBJ1-4; cdr3_length: 16; cdr3_nt: TGTGCCAGCGCTCTAGGGGGGACAGGGAATAATGAAAAACTGTTTTTT; cdr3_aa: CASALGGTGNNEKLFF
clone_size: many; v_call: TRBV3-1; d_call: NA; j_call: TRBJ2-5; cdr3_length: 13; cdr3_nt: TGTGCCAGCAGCCAAGGACTCCAAGAGACCCAGTACTTC; cdr3_aa: CASSQGLQETQYF
clone_size: NA; v_call: TRBV11-1; d_call: TRBD1; j_call: TRBJ1-6; cdr3_length: 16; cdr3_nt: TGTGCCAGCAGCTTATTCGGACAGGGGAACAATTCACCCCTCCACTTT; cdr3_aa: CASSLFGQGNNSPLHF
clone_size: NA; v_call: TRBV5-1; d_call: TRBD2; j_call: TRBJ2-7; cdr3_length: 16; cdr3_nt: TGCGCCAGCAGCTTGGGACTAGCGGGAGGGACCGACGAGCAGTACTTC; cdr3_aa: CASSLGLAGGTDEQYF
clone_size: few; v_call: TRBV14; d_call: TRBD2; j_call: TRBJ2-7; cdr3_length: 16; cdr3_nt: TGTGCCAGCAGCCTGGGACTAGCGGGAGACACCTACGAGCAGTACTTC; cdr3_aa: CASSLGLAGDTYEQYF
clone_size: many; v_call: TRBV11-2; d_call: NA; j_call: TRBJ2-5; cdr3_length: 15; cdr3_nt: TGTGCCAGCAGCTTCGGGACCATTCAGAGGGAGACCCAGTACTTC; cdr3_aa: CASSFGTIQRETQYF
clone_size: many; v_call: TRBV20-1; d_call: TRBD1; j_call: TRBJ1-2; cdr3_length: 16; cdr3_nt: TGCAGTGCTAGAGGTCGCCGGGACAGGGGTAACTATGGCTACACCTTC; cdr3_aa: CSARGRRDRGNYGYTF
clone_size: few; v_call: TRBV7-2; d_call: NA; j_call: TRBJ1-5; cdr3_length: 16; cdr3_nt: TGTGCCAGCAGCTTAGGGACCCCTTGGGCTAATCAGCCCCAGCATTTT; cdr3_aa: CASSLGTPWANQPQHF
clone_size: many; v_call: TRBV7-8; d_call: TRBD1; j_call: TRBJ1-1; cdr3_length: 14; cdr3_nt: TGTGCCAGCAGCTTCCGGGACAGGGGGCAGGACGCTTTCTTT; cdr3_aa: CASSFRDRGQDAFF
clone_size: NA; v_call: TRBV4-3; d_call: NA; j_call: TRBJ2-2; cdr3_length: 17; cdr3_nt: TGCGCCAGCAGCCAAGATAGGGCGGCAGGGGATACCGGGGAGCTGTTTTTT; cdr3_aa: CASSQDRAAGDTGELFF
clone_size: NA; v_call: TRBV29-1; d_call: TRBD1; j_call: TRBJ2-1; cdr3_length: 14; cdr3_nt: TGCAGCGTTGGGTCCGGACAGGGCCCAAATGAGCAGTTCTTC; cdr3_aa: CSVGSGQGPNEQFF